The 22 T cell receptor beta chains below all came from one sample that was sequenced in a study of cytotoxic CD8 clonotypes in ibrutinib-treated CLL. Sequenced by immunoSEQ multiplex PCR; TCRdb stores in-frame clones only, minus some. The sample yields 110,000 to 150,000 clones, 76% seen once. The source was PBMCs, collected after 24 months of ibrutinib treatment. These receptor sequences come from a human donor with chronic lymphocytic leukemia.

V is TRBV10-3 and J is TRBJ1-1; D remains unclear. Germline values: CDR1 ENHRY, CDR2 SYGVKD. V was cut by 10 bases and J by 2 bases, with 11 bases left in between. The CDR3 loop spans 12 amino acids. The DNA of the CDR3 is TGTGCCACCCAGACACTCAACACTGAAGCTTTCTTT. This encodes CATQTLNTEAFF.

In its sample, this clone was seen a few times. The chain joins TRBV18 to TRBJ1-2, with no clear D. Germline V lookup: CDR1 KGHSH, CDR2 LQKENI. This CDR3 region has 14 residues. Trimming stripped 3 bases from V and 8 bases from J, with 16 bases between. CDR3 region: CASSPSRSEDGYTF. The DNA for the CDR3 is TGTGCCAGCTCACCCTCGAGGTCGGAGGACGGCTACACCTTC.

The J gene is TRBJ2-2, the V gene TRBV9; 7 bases match TRBD2. Germline V CDR1 and CDR2: SGDLS, YYNGEE. The V segment lost 4 bases and the J segment 0 bases; nucleotides outside the gene matches: 3. The CDR3 loop spans 15 amino acids. The CDR3 protein is CASSTGGANTGELFF. The CDR3 bases are TGTGCCAGCAGCACTGGGGGGGCGAACACCGGGGAGCTGTTTTTT.

The rearrangement links TRBV6-5 to TRBJ2-5, with 12 bases identical to TRBD1. Losses at the gene ends were 4 bases for V and 5 bases for J; bases not matched to a gene: 5. This CDR3 has 15 amino acids. Germline CDR1 reads MNHEY; CDR2 reads SVGAGI. This CDR3 reads CASSSPGQGAETQYF. CDR3 coding DNA: TGTGCCAGCAGTTCCCCGGGACAGGGGGCGGAGACCCAGTACTTC.

The chain has TRBV4-3 and TRBJ2-7; TRBD1 agrees at 8 bases. This CDR3 is built from 15 residues. CDR1 and CDR2 from the germline V gene are LGHNA and YSLEER. J lost 3 bases, V lost 4 bases, and 8 bases had no gene match. The CDR3 nucleotides are TGCGCCAGCAGCCCACGGACAGGGTCCGACTACGAGCAGTACTTC. Encoded protein: CASSPRTGSDYEQYF.

The rearrangement uses TRBV6-1 and TRBJ2-5; TRBD1 matches at 10 bases. The V gene's germline CDR1 is MNHNS and CDR2 SASEGT. The CDR3 has 17 amino acids. V gave up 0 bases and J gave up 7 bases; unmatched junction bases: 11. The DNA for the CDR3 is TGTGCCAGCAGTGAAGCGCTCTGGGGACAGGGGTCAGTGACCCAGTACTTC. It translates to CASSEALWGQGSVTQYF.

This clone was recorded once. The CDR3 loop reads CASSAGQPRDYGYTF. The CDR3 DNA reads TGTGCCAGCAGCGCGGGACAGCCCCGAGACTATGGCTACACCTTC. The chain uses TRBV9 and TRBJ1-2; 7 nucleotides align to TRBD1. The CDR3 consists of 15 residues. Germline V gene lookup returns CDR1 SGDLS and CDR2 YYNGEE. The ends lost 3 bases at V and 3 bases at J; junction bases unmatched: 8.

This clone has only a few counts. V is TRBV18 and J is TRBJ1-5; D gene unclear. Trimming removed 5 bases from V and 0 bases from J, with 14 bases in between. The CDR3 has 16 residues. From germline, CDR1 is KGHSH and CDR2 LQKENI. The CDR3 DNA reads TGTGCCAGCTCATCCGAGGGTGCCTATAGCAATCAGCCCCAGCATTTT. Its protein is CASSSEGAYSNQPQHF.

This clone was picked up a small number of times. The chain joins TRBV5-1 to TRBJ2-5; 12 bases line up with TRBD2. V dropped 2 bases and J dropped 5; count of bases not matched to a gene: 7. Germline CDR1 and CDR2: SGHRS and YFSETQ. This CDR3 is 16 amino acids long. In DNA form, the CDR3 reads TGCGCCAGCAGCTTCTCTAGCGGGGGGGCCGTGGAGACCCAGTACTTC. Translating gives CASSFSSGGAVETQYF.

This chain joins TRBV11-3 and TRBJ1-5; D not resolved. The V gene lost 9 bases and the J gene lost 2 bases, with 14 bases spanning the gap. Germline values: CDR1 SGHNT, CDR2 YENEEA. This CDR3 spans 14 amino acids. The CDR3 here is CASIRLGCNQPQHF. CDR3 nucleotides: TGTGCCAGTATCAGGCTCGGTTGCAATCAGCCCCAGCATTTT.

V gene TRBV11-1 combines with J gene TRBJ2-1; D may be TRBD1 (5 bases). V lost 7 bases and J lost 4, with 5 bases in between. Germline-derived CDR1 and CDR2 are SGHAT and FQDESV (reference sequence). The CDR3 loop spans 11 amino acids. For the CDR3, the DNA is TGTGCCAGCAAGGGGTACAATGAGCAGTTCTTC. It specifies CASKGYNEQFF.

The chain couples TRBV7-9 to TRBJ2-2; D remains unclear. There are 17 residues in the CDR3. Trimming stripped 2 bases from V and 0 bases from J, with 13 bases between. CDR1 is SEHNR, CDR2 FQNEAQ, per germline (reference sequence). CDR3 DNA: TGTGCCAGCAGCTTAAGGAAGTCGGCGGCGAACACCGGGGAGCTGTTTTTT. Its protein product is CASSLRKSAANTGELFF.

This clone has just one count. The chain recombines TRBV7-6 with TRBJ2-2; 8 positions match TRBD2. This CDR3 is built from 16 residues. The V gene end was trimmed by 1 base and the J gene end by 4 bases; junction bases not matched to a gene: 5. Germline CDR1 is SGHVS and CDR2 is FNYEAQ. The CDR3 region has the DNA TGTGCCAGCAGCTTAGAGTCGGGGGGGCCCACCGGGGAGCTGTTTTTT. This translates into CASSLESGGPTGELFF. The entire variable domain, with the rest obtained from reference TRBV7-6 and TRBJ2-2, is as follows: GAGVSQSPRYKVTKRGQDVALRCDPISGHVSLYWYRQALGQGPEFLTYFNYEAQQDKSGLPNDRFSAERPEGSISTLTIQRTEQRDSAMYRCASSLESGGPTGELFFGEGSRLTVL.

This clone has a single count. The rearrangement joins TRBV6-5 to TRBJ1-3, with D perhaps TRBD1 (5 bases). V was shortened by 6 bases and J by 6 bases, with 15 bases between the two germline ends. The CDR3 extends over 14 amino acids. Germline loops: CDR1 MNHEY, CDR2 SVGAGI. The CDR3 DNA follows: TGTGCCAGCAGCCGAACGGGACGGACAAACACCATATATTTT. It yields the protein CASSRTGRTNTIYF.

This clone has just one count. This sequence joins TRBV6-5 and TRBJ1-3, with D possibly being TRBD1 (5 bases). The CDR3 totals 15 residues. The germline V and J ends were trimmed by 3 bases and 4 bases, with 13 bases remaining between them. Germline V gene lookup returns CDR1 MNHEY and CDR2 SVGAGI. CDR3 protein: CASSYSGRGGNTIYF. In DNA form, the CDR3 reads TGTGCCAGCAGTTATTCCGGGAGGGGAGGAAACACCATATATTTT.

Notes on this clone: Other DNA sequences in this specimen translate into the identical CDR3. The chain links TRBV18 to TRBJ2-7; D remains unclear. Trimming pared 3 bases from V and 4 bases from J, leaving 7 bases between. The CDR3 loop spans 12 amino acids. From germline, CDR1 is KGHSH and CDR2 LQKENI. The CDR3 protein is CASSPGPYEQYF. The DNA for the CDR3 is TGTGCCAGCTCACCGGGTCCTTACGAGCAGTACTTC.

CDR3 nucleotide sequence: TGTGCCAGCAGCTTGGAAGGCACCTGGCAGCCCGGAGGGGGGGCCAACGTCCTGACTTTC. This encodes CASSLEGTWQPGGGANVLTF. The chain combines TRBV7-6 with TRBJ2-6; D might be TRBD2 (6 bases). The V gene's germline CDR1 is SGHVS and CDR2 FNYEAQ. The CDR3 length is 20 residues. V was trimmed by 3 bases and J by 4 bases, leaving 25 bases between them. The whole variable domain, remainder taken from reference TRBV7-6 and TRBJ2-6, is GAGVSQSPRYKVTKRGQDVALRCDPISGHVSLYWYRQALGQGPEFLTYFNYEAQQDKSGLPNDRFSAERPEGSISTLTIQRTEQRDSAMYRCASSLEGTWQPGGGANVLTFGAGSRLTVL.

V gene TRBV6-5 combines with J gene TRBJ2-2; TRBD2 is a possible D gene (6 bases). This CDR3 has 15 amino acids. Germline loops: CDR1 MNHEY, CDR2 SVGAGI. Trimming pared 4 bases from V and 4 bases from J, leaving 13 bases between. DNA of the CDR3: TGTGCCAGCAGTTTAATTTTCGGGGGCACCGGGGAGCTGTTTTTT. Translated, it gives CASSLIFGGTGELFF.

This clone was observed a single time. The chain is built from TRBV19 and TRBJ1-1; D perhaps matches TRBD1 (5 bases). V lost 4 bases and J 5 bases, leaving 14 bases between the germline ends. Germline CDR1 is LNHDA and CDR2 is SQIVND (reference sequence). The CDR3 has 14 amino acids. The CDR3, as DNA: TGTGCCAGTAGTACTGGGCGGGGGTTTACTGAAGCTTTCTTT. Amino acid sequence: CASSTGRGFTEAFF.

This clone was found a few times. The chain joins TRBV19 to TRBJ2-1; no clear D. CDR1 and CDR2 from the germline V gene are LNHDA and SQIVND (reference sequence). Trimming took off 5 bases at V and 2 bases at J, with 1 base between the two ends. The CDR3 loop spans 11 amino acids. In nucleotides, the CDR3 is TGTGCCAGTAGTGCCTACAATGAGCAGTTCTTC. Its translation is CASSAYNEQFF. Together with reference TRBV19 and TRBJ2-1, the CDR3 gives the full variable domain: DGGITQSPKYLFRKEGQNVTLSCEQNLNHDAMYWYRQDPGQGLRLIYYSQIVNDFQKGDIAEGYSVSREKKESFPLTVTSAQKNPTAFYLCASSAYNEQFFGPGTRLTVL.

The chain links TRBV25-1 to TRBJ2-3; D remains ambiguous. The germline V gene has CDR1 MGHDK and CDR2 SYGVNS. This CDR3 comprises 12 residues. Trimming cost V 3 bases and J 4 bases, with 5 bases left between them. In DNA, the CDR3 is TGTGCCAGCAGTGACCGCCCAGATACGCAGTATTTT. Translating gives CASSDRPDTQYF.

The V gene is TRBV6-5, the J gene TRBJ2-7; 8 bases match TRBD1. The trim removed 8 bases at V and 6 bases at J, leaving 12 bases unmatched. Per the germline V gene, CDR1 is MNHEY and CDR2 is SVGAGI. The CDR3 runs 14 residues. CDR3: CASRTTGGPSEQYF. In nucleotides, the CDR3 is TGTGCCAGCCGCACAACAGGGGGGCCCTCCGAGCAGTACTTC.